This is a list of T cell receptor beta chains from one sample in a study of PD-1 blockade in classical Hodgkin lymphoma. The method was immunoSEQ multiplex PCR; TCRdb's version includes in-frame clones alone and lacks a portion of them. This sample has some 14,000 clones, with 70% to 85% found just once. Sequenced here: peripheral blood mononuclear cells (PBMCs), sampled at baseline. The receptors derive from a human donor with classical Hodgkin lymphoma. CDR3s include the opening cysteine and the closing phenylalanine or tryptophan. The D gene is left open where the match is weak. The size field is filled for only some rows; it gives once, few, many or a size class.

v_gene: TRBV10-3; abundance: .; d_gene: TRBD2; j_gene: TRBJ2-3; CDR3nt: TGTGCCATCACCCGGACTAGCGGGGGCGAAGATACGCAGTATTTT; CDR3aa: CAITRTSGGEDTQYF
v_gene: TRBV2; abundance: .; d_gene: .; j_gene: TRBJ2-7; CDR3nt: TGTGCCTCCTCGGCCTCTTGGTACGAGCAGTACTTC; CDR3aa: CASSASWYEQYF
v_gene: TRBV9; abundance: few; d_gene: TRBD2; j_gene: TRBJ2-5; CDR3nt: TGTGCCAGCAGCGTAAGAGCGGGGGACCGCCAAGAGACCCAGTACTTC; CDR3aa: CASSVRAGDRQETQYF
v_gene: TRBV7-2; abundance: .; d_gene: .; j_gene: TRBJ1-4; CDR3nt: TGTGCCAGCAGCTTCCCAGGGTCCGCAAAACTGTTTTTT; CDR3aa: CASSFPGSAKLFF
v_gene: TRBV28; abundance: .; d_gene: .; j_gene: TRBJ2-7; CDR3nt: TGTGCCAGCAGCTTCGACCAGGGGATGGGCTACGAGCAGTACTTC; CDR3aa: CASSFDQGMGYEQYF
v_gene: TRBV28; abundance: .; d_gene: .; j_gene: TRBJ2-7; CDR3nt: TGTGCCAGCAGTTTGCGGACAGCTACCTCCTACGAGCAGTACTTC; CDR3aa: CASSLRTATSYEQYF
v_gene: TRBV18; abundance: .; d_gene: .; j_gene: TRBJ2-7; CDR3nt: TGTGCCAGCTCACCAAGTGGGGGCAACTCCTACGAGCAGTACTTC; CDR3aa: CASSPSGGNSYEQYF
v_gene: TRBV5-1; abundance: .; d_gene: TRBD2; j_gene: TRBJ2-1; CDR3nt: TGCGCCAGCAGTTCTCCCCTGGGGGGGGACTCCTACAATGAGCAGTTCTTC; CDR3aa: CASSSPLGGDSYNEQFF
v_gene: TRBV29-1; abundance: .; d_gene: .; j_gene: TRBJ2-7; CDR3nt: TGCAGCGTTCCCGCGCAGGGTGAGCAGTACTTC; CDR3aa: CSVPAQGEQYF
v_gene: TRBV30; abundance: .; d_gene: TRBD1; j_gene: TRBJ1-3; CDR3nt: TGTGCCTGGGACAGGGCTGGAAACACCATATATTTT; CDR3aa: CAWDRAGNTIYF
v_gene: TRBV7-2; abundance: .; d_gene: .; j_gene: TRBJ1-6; CDR3nt: TGTGCCAGCAGGAATACAGGGTCTGGACCCCTCCACTTT; CDR3aa: CASRNTGSGPLHF
v_gene: TRBV5-1; abundance: .; d_gene: TRBD1; j_gene: TRBJ1-1; CDR3nt: TGCGCCAGCAGCTTGGAAGGCAGGGGGGAAGCTGAAGCTTTCTTT; CDR3aa: CASSLEGRGEAEAFF
v_gene: TRBV2; abundance: .; d_gene: .; j_gene: TRBJ2-1; CDR3nt: TGTGCCAGCACGGACCTGCTGGGATACAATGAGCAGTTCTTC; CDR3aa: CASTDLLGYNEQFF
v_gene: TRBV9; abundance: .; d_gene: TRBD2; j_gene: TRBJ2-5; CDR3nt: TGTGCCAGCAGCACCCGCCCTAGCGGGGGGAAAGAGACCCAGTACTTC; CDR3aa: CASSTRPSGGKETQYF
v_gene: TRBV7-6; abundance: medium-sized; d_gene: TRBD2; j_gene: TRBJ2-1; CDR3nt: TGTGCCAGCAGCTTAGGGGAGACTAGCGGGGTCCTCTACAATGAGCAGTTCTTC; CDR3aa: CASSLGETSGVLYNEQFF
v_gene: TRBV30; abundance: .; d_gene: TRBD1; j_gene: TRBJ1-1; CDR3nt: TGTGCCTGGAGTTCGGGACAGGGAAAAGCTTTCTTT; CDR3aa: CAWSSGQGKAFF
v_gene: TRBV21-1; abundance: .; d_gene: .; j_gene: TRBJ1-2; CDR3nt: TGTGCCAGCAGCAAAGATGGGGGACAGGGGACTTATGGCTACACCTTC; CDR3aa: CASSKDGGQGTYGYTF
v_gene: TRBV7-2; abundance: .; d_gene: .; j_gene: TRBJ2-1; CDR3nt: TGTGCCAGCAGCTTAATCGGGCCAGCTGAGCAGTTCTTC; CDR3aa: CASSLIGPAEQFF
v_gene: TRBV4-2; abundance: .; d_gene: TRBD2; j_gene: TRBJ2-3; CDR3nt: TGTGCCAGCAGCCAAGATCCTACTAGCGGGGGGGATACGCAGTATTTT; CDR3aa: CASSQDPTSGGDTQYF
v_gene: TRBV19; abundance: .; d_gene: .; j_gene: TRBJ1-5; CDR3nt: TGTGCCAGTAGTATTCGTGGCAATCAGCCCCAGCATTTT; CDR3aa: CASSIRGNQPQHF
v_gene: TRBV6-1; abundance: .; d_gene: .; j_gene: TRBJ2-2; CDR3nt: TGTGCCAGCAGGAGGACAGAAAACACCGGGGAGCTGTTTTTT; CDR3aa: CASRRTENTGELFF
v_gene: TRBV19; abundance: .; d_gene: .; j_gene: TRBJ1-5; CDR3nt: TGTGCCAGTACCCCAGGGCAGGGACGAAGCAATCAGCCCCAGCATTTT; CDR3aa: CASTPGQGRSNQPQHF
v_gene: TRBV27; abundance: .; d_gene: .; j_gene: TRBJ2-7; CDR3nt: TGTGCCAGCGCCGCAACACGGGTATCCTACGAGCAGTACTTC; CDR3aa: CASAATRVSYEQYF
v_gene: TRBV5-1; abundance: .; d_gene: .; j_gene: TRBJ1-1; CDR3nt: TGCGCCAGCAGCTTGGAAGTGAAGAACACTGAAGCTTTCTTT; CDR3aa: CASSLEVKNTEAFF
v_gene: TRBV7-3; abundance: .; d_gene: TRBD1; j_gene: TRBJ2-2; CDR3nt: TGTGCCAGCAGCCCGAGGGGGCCCCTACCTCCCGGGGAGCTGTTTTTT; CDR3aa: CASSPRGPLPPGELFF
v_gene: TRBV5-1; abundance: .; d_gene: .; j_gene: TRBJ1-4; CDR3nt: TGCGCCAGCAGCTTGGAAGGAACACGTGAAAAACTGTTTTTT; CDR3aa: CASSLEGTREKLFF
v_gene: TRBV4-1; abundance: .; d_gene: .; j_gene: TRBJ1-5; CDR3nt: TGCGCCAGCAGCCAAGTGTTTGGCAGACGAGGGCCCCAGCATTTT; CDR3aa: CASSQVFGRRGPQHF
v_gene: TRBV7-9; abundance: .; d_gene: .; j_gene: TRBJ2-7; CDR3nt: TGTGCCAGCGGCCACGTGGAGGGGTCCTACGAGCAGTACTTC; CDR3aa: CASGHVEGSYEQYF
v_gene: TRBV7-7; abundance: .; d_gene: .; j_gene: TRBJ1-4; CDR3nt: TGTGCTAGCAGCTCGGGAAGGACAGCCAATGAAAAACTGTTTTTT; CDR3aa: CASSSGRTANEKLFF
v_gene: TRBV29-1; abundance: .; d_gene: .; j_gene: TRBJ2-7; CDR3nt: TGCAGCGTCCAGGGTGAGTTATGGAGCTGCGAGCAGTACTTC; CDR3aa: CSVQGELWSCEQYF
v_gene: TRBV14; abundance: .; d_gene: .; j_gene: TRBJ2-3; CDR3nt: TGTGCCAGCAGCCAATATCGCGGGGGCACAGATACGCAGTATTTT; CDR3aa: CASSQYRGGTDTQYF
v_gene: TRBV15; abundance: .; d_gene: .; j_gene: TRBJ2-2; CDR3nt: TGTGCCACCAGCAGAGGACAGGAGACAACCGGGGAGCTGTTTTTT; CDR3aa: CATSRGQETTGELFF
v_gene: TRBV7-2; abundance: few; d_gene: TRBD2; j_gene: TRBJ2-5; CDR3nt: TGTGCCAGCAGCCCAACATCTTTACTGGCGGGGGGTTTTCGAGAGACCCAGTACTTC; CDR3aa: CASSPTSLLAGGFRETQYF
v_gene: TRBV2; abundance: .; d_gene: TRBD2; j_gene: TRBJ2-3; CDR3nt: TGTGCCAGCAGTTGGGCGGGGGGGCATAGAGATACGCAGTATTTT; CDR3aa: CASSWAGGHRDTQYF
v_gene: TRBV9; abundance: .; d_gene: TRBD2; j_gene: TRBJ2-3; CDR3nt: TGTGCCAGCAGCGTATCCCACGGGGGGTTTAGCACAGATACGCAGTATTTT; CDR3aa: CASSVSHGGFSTDTQYF
v_gene: TRBV6-4; abundance: .; d_gene: TRBD2; j_gene: TRBJ2-1; CDR3nt: TGTGCCAGCAGTGAAACCGGGGGGGCCGAGAATGAGCAGTTCTTC; CDR3aa: CASSETGGAENEQFF
v_gene: TRBV19; abundance: once; d_gene: TRBD1; j_gene: TRBJ1-3; CDR3nt: TGTGCCAGTACGAGTGGGACAGCAAACCGAAACACCATATATTTT; CDR3aa: CASTSGTANRNTIYF
v_gene: TRBV7-8; abundance: .; d_gene: TRBD2; j_gene: TRBJ2-1; CDR3nt: TGTGCCAGTGGACGGACTAGATTGCCCTATGGGGAGCAGTTCTTC; CDR3aa: CASGRTRLPYGEQFF
v_gene: TRBV30; abundance: .; d_gene: .; j_gene: TRBJ1-4; CDR3nt: TGTGCCTGGAGAACCGGGGGGAATAATGAAAAACTGTTTTTT; CDR3aa: CAWRTGGNNEKLFF
v_gene: TRBV30; abundance: .; d_gene: .; j_gene: TRBJ1-1; CDR3nt: TGTGCCTGGAGTGTATCTGCGGGGGTGAACACTGAAGCTTTCTTT; CDR3aa: CAWSVSAGVNTEAFF
v_gene: TRBV15; abundance: .; d_gene: .; j_gene: TRBJ1-1; CDR3nt: TGTGCCACCAGCAGAGATTACGCAGGAGTGAACACTGAAGCTTTCTTT; CDR3aa: CATSRDYAGVNTEAFF
v_gene: TRBV27; abundance: .; d_gene: .; j_gene: TRBJ2-5; CDR3nt: TGTGCCAGCAGTTCAATGGAGACCCAGTACTTC; CDR3aa: CASSSMETQYF
v_gene: TRBV7-7; abundance: .; d_gene: .; j_gene: TRBJ1-5; CDR3nt: TGTGCCAGCAGCTTAGATAGCAATCAGCCCCAGCATTTT; CDR3aa: CASSLDSNQPQHF
v_gene: TRBV28; abundance: .; d_gene: TRBD1; j_gene: TRBJ2-7; CDR3nt: TGTGCCAGCAAGATGGGACAGGGCGAGCAGTACTTC; CDR3aa: CASKMGQGEQYF
v_gene: TRBV29-1; abundance: .; d_gene: TRBD1; j_gene: TRBJ2-2; CDR3nt: TGCAGCGTCAAGCTCCCGGGACAGATCACCGGGGAGCTGTTTTTT; CDR3aa: CSVKLPGQITGELFF
v_gene: TRBV6-5; abundance: few; d_gene: TRBD1; j_gene: TRBJ1-5; CDR3nt: TGTGCCAGCACCCAGGGGGCGCATCAGCCCCAGCATTTT; CDR3aa: CASTQGAHQPQHF
v_gene: TRBV29-1; abundance: .; d_gene: TRBD2; j_gene: TRBJ2-1; CDR3nt: TGCAGCGTTGAGAGAGCGGGGGGGCCTTTTCTGTACAATGAGCAGTTCTTC; CDR3aa: CSVERAGGPFLYNEQFF
v_gene: TRBV19; abundance: .; d_gene: TRBD1; j_gene: TRBJ2-1; CDR3nt: TGTGCCAGTAGCAGGGACAGGGTAGGCCGTGAGCAGTTCTTC; CDR3aa: CASSRDRVGREQFF
v_gene: TRBV7-2; abundance: .; d_gene: .; j_gene: TRBJ2-2; CDR3nt: TGTGCCAGCAGCCCAAGGGCTAGCGTAGGGGAGCTGTTTTTT; CDR3aa: CASSPRASVGELFF
v_gene: TRBV27; abundance: once; d_gene: .; j_gene: TRBJ1-4; CDR3nt: TGTGCCAGCGCCACCGGGGCCCTAAATGAAAAACTGTTTTTT; CDR3aa: CASATGALNEKLFF
v_gene: TRBV27; abundance: .; d_gene: TRBD2; j_gene: TRBJ2-3; CDR3nt: TGTGCCAGCAGTCCACTAGCGGGGGGCACAGATACGCAGTATTTT; CDR3aa: CASSPLAGGTDTQYF
v_gene: TRBV19; abundance: .; d_gene: TRBD2; j_gene: TRBJ2-5; CDR3nt: TGTGCCAGTAGCTCACTAGCGGCAGAGACCCAGTACTTC; CDR3aa: CASSSLAAETQYF
v_gene: TRBV7-3; abundance: .; d_gene: .; j_gene: TRBJ2-3; CDR3nt: TGTGCCAGCGCTCCTGGGAGCGGGCTAACAGATACGCAGTATTTT; CDR3aa: CASAPGSGLTDTQYF
v_gene: TRBV9; abundance: .; d_gene: .; j_gene: TRBJ2-5; CDR3nt: TGTGCCAGCAGCCCGTTGGGACAAGAGACCCAGTACTTC; CDR3aa: CASSPLGQETQYF